Each of the 25 T cell receptor beta chains below was sequenced from the same sample in a study of shared clonotypes between healthy human individuals (dated by TCRdb to 2018 to 2021). Libraries came from the immunoSEQ multiplex PCR assay. The immuneACCESS repertoire file appears here via TCRdb, limited to in-frame rearrangements. These files lack a portion of the clones; in checked studies, under half of the deficit traces to unresolved V genes, and the cause of the others is not known. A total of roughly 500,000 clones appear in this sample, over 70% of them only once. The ten largest clones take up 12% of the sample. Sequenced: PBMCs. The receptors stem from a woman in her thirties or forties in good health. Some clones in this sample may be carry-over from other donors' samples.

This clone showed up just a few times. The chain links TRBV19 to TRBJ2-6; 12 positions agree with TRBD1. The germline V gene encodes CDR1 LNHDA and CDR2 SQIVND (reference sequence). This CDR3 has 17 amino acids. Trimming cost V 5 bases and J 0 bases; bases outside gene matches: 2. CDR3 region: CASSGTGGLSGANVLTF. The CDR3 DNA is TGTGCCAGTAGTGGGACAGGGGGCCTCTCTGGGGCCAACGTCCTGACTTTC. The full variable domain, in which reference TRBV19 and TRBJ2-6 provide the parts outside the CDR3, is DGGITQSPKYLFRKEGQNVTLSCEQNLNHDAMYWYRQDPGQGLRLIYYSQIVNDFQKGDIAEGYSVSREKKESFPLTVTSAQKNPTAFYLCASSGTGGLSGANVLTFGAGSRLTVL.

The chain carries TRBV25-1 and TRBJ2-7, with 9 bases matching TRBD1. Germline V gives CDR1 MGHDK, CDR2 SYGVNS. This CDR3 comprises 16 residues. Losses at the gene ends were 2 bases for V and 7 bases for J; bases not matched to a gene: 12. DNA of the CDR3: TGTGCCAGCAGTGAACAGTCCGGGACAGGGCGTTGGGAGCAGTACTTC. It yields the protein CASSEQSGTGRWEQYF.

The rearrangement joins TRBV6-4 to TRBJ1-1; weak D call: TRBD1 (6 bases). CDR1 and CDR2 (germline): MRHNA, SNTAGT. V was trimmed by 6 bases and J by 1 base, leaving 9 bases between them. The CDR3 runs 13 residues. CDR3 DNA: TGTGCCAGCAGACAGACAGGGAACACTGAAGCTTTCTTT. It translates to CASRQTGNTEAFF.

CDR3 coding DNA: TGCGCCAGCAGCCAAGAAGGGGCGTGGGCCCACACTAATGGCTACACCTTC. Protein product: CASSQEGAWAHTNGYTF. The J gene is TRBJ1-2, the V gene TRBV4-1; D is possibly TRBD1 (5 bases). The CDR3 covers 17 residues. Looked up from germline, CDR1 is MGHRA and CDR2 is YSYEKL. V dropped 0 bases and J dropped 6 bases, with 20 bases sitting between them.

The chain carries TRBV6-5 and TRBJ2-3; D is undetermined. V was cut by 6 bases and J by 3 bases, with 7 bases left in between. Looked up from germline, CDR1 is MNHEY and CDR2 is SVGAGI. The CDR3 runs 12 residues. This CDR3 is CASRATTDTQYF. The CDR3 DNA follows: TGTGCCAGCAGGGCTACGACAGATACGCAGTATTTT.

The chain recombines TRBV4-1 with TRBJ1-2, with no clear D. Per germline, CDR1 MGHRA and CDR2 YSYEKL. V was cut by 0 bases and J by 8 bases, with 10 bases left in between. The CDR3 extends over 13 amino acids. The CDR3 bases are TGCGCCAGCAGCCAAGATGTCCGGAAAGGCTACACCTTC. It translates to CASSQDVRKGYTF.

The gene calls are TRBV9 and TRBJ2-3, with D maybe TRBD1 (6 bases). The CDR3 extends over 14 amino acids. Germline CDR1 SGDLS, CDR2 YYNGEE. Trimming removed 4 bases from V and 6 bases from J, with 15 bases in between. The CDR3 sequence is CASSPTIGGDTQYF. The CDR3 DNA reads as TGTGCCAGCAGCCCAACTATTGGGGGCGATACGCAGTATTTT. Complete variable domain (other parts from reference TRBV9 and TRBJ2-3): DSGVTQTPKHLITATGQRVTLRCSPRSGDLSVYWYQQSLDQGLQFLIQYYNGEERAKGNILERFSAQQFPDLHSELNLSSLELGDSALYFCASSPTIGGDTQYFGPGTRLTVL.

V usage is TRBV2 and J usage is TRBJ1-4, with 7 bases aligning to TRBD1. Germline CDR1 is SNHLY and CDR2 is FYNNEI. CDR3 length equals 15 residues. V lost 2 bases, J lost 10 bases, and 10 bases stayed unmatched. The CDR3 sequence is CASSEQGQTSGKLFF. CDR3 nucleotides: TGTGCCAGCAGTGAACAGGGACAGACCAGTGGAAAACTGTTTTTT.

The rearrangement joins TRBV7-9 to TRBJ2-2, with a weak D call TRBD1 (5 bases). This CDR3 comprises 13 residues. V lost 5 bases to trimming and J lost 1 base, with 5 bases between them. CDR1 is SEHNR and CDR2 is FQNEAQ in the germline V gene (reference sequence). This chain's CDR3 is CASSDRNTGELFF. The CDR3 DNA follows: TGTGCCAGCAGCGACAGGAACACCGGGGAGCTGTTTTTT.

In the case of this clone: This probably arose from a read error, given a far larger clone one base away. In nucleotides, the CDR3 is TGTGCCAGCAGTCGGACTGAGTACAGGGGAAGCAATCAGCCCCAGCATTTT. Its protein is CASSRTEYRGSNQPQHF. The chain is built from TRBV28 and TRBJ1-5; 7 bases line up with TRBD1. This CDR3 contains 17 residues. CDR1 is MDHEN, CDR2 SYDVKM, per germline. Trimming at V came to 5 bases and at J to 1 base, leaving 11 bases not matched to a gene.

The chain uses TRBV30 and TRBJ2-3; D is possibly TRBD1 or TRBD2 (5 bases each). This CDR3 spans 16 amino acids. Germline loops: CDR1 GTSNPN, CDR2 SVGIG (reference sequence). The V gene lost 3 bases and the J gene lost 2 bases, with 18 bases spanning the gap. In nucleotides, the CDR3 is TGTGCCTGGAGGGCCGTCGGGGCCGGAAACACAGATACGCAGTATTTT. Encoded protein: CAWRAVGAGNTDTQYF. The variable domain in full, with the rest retrieved from reference TRBV30 and TRBJ2-3, is SQTIHQWPATLVQPVGSPLSLECTVEGTSNPNLYWYRQAAGRGLQLLFYSVGIGQISSEVPQNLSASRPQDRQFILSSKKLLLSDSGFYLCAWRAVGAGNTDTQYFGPGTRLTVL.

The J gene is TRBJ2-7, the V gene TRBV4-1; 7 bases fit TRBD1. CDR1 and CDR2 from the germline V gene are MGHRA and YSYEKL. J was trimmed by 3 bases and V by 3 bases; bases with no gene match: 8. The CDR3 contains 15 residues. The CDR3 bases are TGCGCCAGCAGCCAGGACGGACAGGCCCTCTACGAGCAGTACTTC. Amino acid sequence: CASSQDGQALYEQYF.

This clone has only a few counts. This chain joins TRBV11-2 and TRBJ2-1, with D uncertain. Trimming took off 1 base at V and 5 bases at J, with 12 bases between the two ends. The CDR3 has 15 amino acids. Germline loops: CDR1 SGHAT, CDR2 FQNNGV. The CDR3 DNA reads TGTGCCAGCAGCTTAGGTCTACTGTCCCACAATGAGCAGTTCTTC. Its translation is CASSLGLLSHNEQFF.

In its sample, this clone was seen a few times. A far larger clone is only one base removed, so a read error is likely. The CDR3 does not close with the conserved phenylalanine or tryptophan, likely indicating a read error. The gene calls are TRBV29-1 and TRBJ1-1; D may be TRBD1 (5 bases). With 5 bases removed from V and 4 bases from J, the gap between germline ends came to 8 bases. CDR3 size: 11 residues. The germline V gene encodes CDR1 SQVTM and CDR2 ANQGSEA. The CDR3 here is CSVSGTTEAFS. CDR3 coding DNA: TGCAGCGTTTCAGGGACCACTGAAGCTTTCTCT.

The chain links TRBV7-2 to TRBJ2-5; D gene ambiguous. The CDR3 covers 12 residues. V gave up 5 bases and J gave up 7 bases, with 11 bases separating them. Germline CDR1 reads SGHTA; CDR2 reads FQGNSA. The CDR3 protein is CASSVDLGTQYF. CDR3 DNA sequence: TGTGCCAGCAGCGTGGACCTAGGGACCCAGTACTTC.

This clone turned up a few times. The J gene is TRBJ2-7, the V gene TRBV11-2; 7 nucleotides align to TRBD1. The CDR3 has 15 amino acids. J was trimmed by 5 bases and V by 4 bases; bases with no gene match: 11. Germline CDR1 is SGHAT and CDR2 is FQNNGV. The CDR3: CASSSSDRADHEQYF. CDR3 bases: TGTGCCAGCAGCTCGTCAGACAGGGCCGATCACGAGCAGTACTTC. Full variable domain (missing parts from reference TRBV11-2 and TRBJ2-7): EAGVAQSPRYKIIEKRQSVAFWCNPISGHATLYWYQQILGQGPKLLIQFQNNGVVDDSQLPKDRFSAERLKGVDSTLKIQPAKLEDSAVYLCASSSSDRADHEQYFGPGTRLTVT.

This clone was seen repeatedly, ten times or more. The rearrangement links TRBV30 to TRBJ1-4; D gene uncertain. Germline CDR1 and CDR2: GTSNPN and SVGIG (reference sequence). The CDR3 has 14 amino acids. Trimming removed 5 bases at V and 0 bases at J, with 10 bases between. Here the CDR3 reads CAWGDTATNEKLFF. The CDR3 DNA is TGTGCCTGGGGAGACACCGCAACTAATGAAAAACTGTTTTTT.

There are a few counts of this clone. The V and J genes are TRBV5-3 and TRBJ2-7, with no clear D. TRBV5-3 is identified as an open reading frame with a role that is uncertain. V dropped 8 bases and J dropped 6 bases, with 18 bases sitting between them. There are 13 residues in the CDR3. In DNA, the CDR3 is TGTGCCAGCAGCCCGACCCGTTGGACCGAGCAGTACTTC. Its translation is CASSPTRWTEQYF.

V and J are TRBV6-6 and TRBJ2-1; the match to TRBD1 covers 12 bases. V shed 2 bases, J shed 8 bases, and the junction held 7 bases outside the gene matches. Germline CDR1 reads MNHNY; CDR2 reads SVGAGI (reference sequence). The CDR3 spans 16 residues. In DNA form, the CDR3 reads TGTGCCAGCAGTTACAACGTGGGACAGGGGGCTGATGAGCAGTTCTTC. Its translation is CASSYNVGQGADEQFF.

The chain recombines TRBV10-3 with TRBJ2-1, with D perhaps matching TRBD2 (6 bases). The CDR3 runs to 14 residues. V was cut by 10 bases and J by 5 bases, with 18 bases left in between. From germline, CDR1 is ENHRY and CDR2 SYGVKD. The CDR3: CATQGGGNDNEQFF. CDR3 in DNA: TGTGCCACCCAGGGTGGCGGGAACGACAATGAGCAGTTCTTC.

The chain employs TRBV5-1 and TRBJ2-3; D perhaps matches TRBD2 (5 bases). The germline gives CDR1 SGHRS, CDR2 YFSETQ. This CDR3 contains 16 residues. Trimming left V 0 bases short and J 0 bases short, with 11 bases between. This chain's CDR3 is CASSLGWEISTDTQYF. The CDR3 nucleotides are TGCGCCAGCAGCTTGGGGTGGGAGATTAGCACAGATACGCAGTATTTT.

A word on this clone: A single base is all that separates this from a far larger clone, so a read error is likely. In the same sample, other DNA sequences code for this CDR3. The rearrangement joins TRBV5-1 to TRBJ1-1; D possibly corresponds to TRBD1 (6 bases). The V end lost 7 bases, the J end lost 1 base, and 20 bases lay between the germline ends. Per germline, CDR1 SGHRS and CDR2 YFSETQ. This CDR3 is 16 amino acids long. The CDR3 DNA follows: TGCGCCAGCGGAGAACCCGTCAGGGGCAAGAACACTGAAGCTTTCTTT. Amino acids: CASGEPVRGKNTEAFF.

The V and J genes are TRBV7-2 and TRBJ2-1; tentative D call: TRBD2 (5 bases). V was pared by 4 bases and J by 5 bases, with 15 bases between. The length of the CDR3 is 15 residues. CDR1 is SGHTA and CDR2 is FQGNSA in the germline V gene. CDR3 DNA sequence: TGTGCCAGCAGCTCCACACCGACTACCCACAATGAGCAGTTCTTC. This sequence encodes CASSSTPTTHNEQFF.

The rearrangement uses TRBV7-2 and TRBJ2-3, with a possible D match to TRBD1 (5 bases). Trimming stripped 2 bases from V and 5 bases from J, with 11 bases between. Germline loops: CDR1 SGHTA, CDR2 FQGNSA. This CDR3 spans 14 amino acids. The CDR3 DNA reads as TGTGCCAGCAGCTTACAGGGTAGAGGAGATACGCAGTATTTT. Protein sequence: CASSLQGRGDTQYF. Supplemented by reference TRBV7-2 and TRBJ2-3, the full variable domain reads GAGVSQSPSNKVTEKGKDVELRCDPISGHTALYWYRQSLGQGLEFLIYFQGNSAPDKSGLPSDRFSAERTGGSVSTLTIQRTQQEDSAVYLCASSLQGRGDTQYFGPGTRLTVL.

This clone was detected many times. The chain employs TRBV14 and TRBJ2-1; D is unclear. Deletions cut 0 bases from V and 13 bases from J, with 10 bases between. In germline, CDR1 is SGHDN, CDR2 FVKESK. This CDR3 has 12 amino acids. The DNA for the CDR3 is TGTGCCAGCAGCCAAGAAGGACCTCACCAGTTCTTC. Translating it yields CASSQEGPHQFF.